This entry describes one T cell receptor (beta chain). The antigen remains undetermined. The data were taken from a study of T cell responses to AZD1222 COVID-19 vaccine. Study-level results: Among those given AZD1222, only five or six were seropositive at baseline.

Data came from immunoSEQ multiplex PCR; TCRdb stores just in-frame clones and leaves some out. The sample contains roughly 260,000 clones, roughly 93% of which appear only once. Trimming cost V 9 bases and J 7 bases; bases outside gene matches: 14. The CDR3 loop spans 16 amino acids. The germline CDR1 and CDR2 sequences are SGHNT and YYREEE (reference sequence). The TCR sequence derives from an adult in good health. The chain is built from TRBV5-4 and TRBJ1-6, with 9 positions matching TRBD1. Sample: peripheral blood, taken on day 0 of AZD1222 vaccination. Here the CDR3 DNA reads TGTGCCACCCTCCTAAGAGTACAGGGGGCGAATTCACCCCTCCACTTT. Translated: CATLLRVQGANSPLHF.